One sample yielded the 3 T cell receptor beta chains listed below, sequenced in a study of blood T cell repertoires in COVID-19. TCRdb's table, derived via immunoSEQ multiplex PCR, lists solely in-frame clones and lacks some. The sample lists around 80,000 clones; around 90% were seen once. Sequencing input: peripheral blood. Receptors originate from a human donor in a cohort sampled during active COVID-19.

The rearrangement links TRBV30 to TRBJ1-3; the D gene is possibly TRBD1 (6 bases). V lost 8 bases to trimming and J lost 4 bases, with 12 bases between them. The CDR3 runs to 12 residues. Germline-derived CDR1 and CDR2 are GTSNPN and SVGIG (reference sequence). CDR3 sequence (DNA): TGTGCCGCACCCGGACAGGGAAACACCATATATTTT. This gives the protein CAAPGQGNTIYF.

The chain uses TRBV6-5 and TRBJ1-1, with 9 positions matching TRBD1. J lost 5 bases, V lost 7 bases, and 5 bases had no gene match. CDR1 is MNHEY and CDR2 is SVGAGI in the germline V gene. The CDR3 contains 13 residues. The DNA of the CDR3 is TGTGCCAGCACCGGGACAGGGAGGACTGAAGCTTTCTTT. It specifies CASTGTGRTEAFF.

V and J are TRBV7-8 and TRBJ1-1, with D perhaps TRBD1 (5 bases). CDR1 and CDR2 (germline): SGHVS, FQNEAQ. Trimming removed 1 base at V and 3 bases at J, with 12 bases between. The CDR3 covers 15 residues. The CDR3, as DNA: TGTGCCAGCAGCTTAGGGGACTTACCGCACACTGAAGCTTTCTTT. Its translation: CASSLGDLPHTEAFF.